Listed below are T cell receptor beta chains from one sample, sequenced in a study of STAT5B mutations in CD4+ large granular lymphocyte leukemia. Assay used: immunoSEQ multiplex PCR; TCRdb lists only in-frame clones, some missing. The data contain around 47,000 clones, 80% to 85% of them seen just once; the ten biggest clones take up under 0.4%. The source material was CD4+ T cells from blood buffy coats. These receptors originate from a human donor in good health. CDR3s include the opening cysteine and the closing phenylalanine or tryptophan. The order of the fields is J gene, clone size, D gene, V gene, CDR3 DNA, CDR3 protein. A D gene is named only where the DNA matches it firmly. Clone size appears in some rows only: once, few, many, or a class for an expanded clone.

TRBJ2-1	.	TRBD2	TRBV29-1	TGCAGCGTTCGGAGCGGGAGAGTGGAGCAGTTCTTC	CSVRSGRVEQFF
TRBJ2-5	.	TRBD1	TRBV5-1	TGCGCCAGCAGCACAAACCGGGACAGGGCCCAGACCCAGTACTTC	CASSTNRDRAQTQYF
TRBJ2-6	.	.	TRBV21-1	TGTGCCAGCAGCAGAGGGACAGGGGGGCTTTCTGGGGCCAACGTCCTGACTTTC	CASSRGTGGLSGANVLTF
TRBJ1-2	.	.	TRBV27	TGTGCCAGCAGTCCTCAGGCGGGGACCTATGGCTACACCTTC	CASSPQAGTYGYTF
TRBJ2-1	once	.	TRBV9	TGTGCCAGCAGCCCCTTGGGTTGGAATGAGCAGTTCTTC	CASSPLGWNEQFF
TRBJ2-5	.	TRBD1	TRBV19	TGTGCCAGCGGGCAGGGGGCCGGCGAGACCCAGTACTTC	CASGQGAGETQYF
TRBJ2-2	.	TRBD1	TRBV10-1	TGCGCCAGCAGTGAGGGGGACGGGACAGTCATTAGCACCGGGGAGCTGTTTTTT	CASSEGDGTVISTGELFF
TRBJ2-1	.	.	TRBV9	TGTGCCAGCAGCGTGGGCTCCACCAACGAGCAGTTCTTC	CASSVGSTNEQFF
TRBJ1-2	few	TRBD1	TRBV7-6	TGTGCCAGCAGTGACAGGGGAGATGGCTACACCTTC	CASSDRGDGYTF
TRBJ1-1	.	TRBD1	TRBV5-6	TGTGCCAGCAGCCTTTTTTATGCCGGGACAGGGCGGTCCACTGAAGCTTTCTTT	CASSLFYAGTGRSTEAFF
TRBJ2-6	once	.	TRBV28	TGTGCCAGCAGTTTTGAACACTCTGGGGCCAACGTCCTGACTTTC	CASSFEHSGANVLTF
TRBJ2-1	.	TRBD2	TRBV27	TGTGCCAGCAGTCAACTGAGCGGGGGGGCCAATGAGCAGTTCTTC	CASSQLSGGANEQFF
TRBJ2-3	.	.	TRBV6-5	TGTGCCAGCAGTTACGACTGGGGTCTGACAGATACGCAGTATTTT	CASSYDWGLTDTQYF
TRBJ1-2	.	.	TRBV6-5	TGTGCCAGCATCACTAGGCCGGGAATTACAGGGTTGGAAACCTTC	CASITRPGITGLETF
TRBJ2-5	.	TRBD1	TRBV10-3	TGTGCCACCGGGACAGAAAAAGAGACCCAGTACTTC	CATGTEKETQYF
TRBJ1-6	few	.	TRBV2	TGTGCCAGCGGGGGGGCGGGGTTCTATAATTCACCCCTCCACTTT	CASGGAGFYNSPLHF
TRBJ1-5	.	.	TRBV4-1	TGCGCCAGCAGCCAAGACACGGGGTGGGGCAATCAGCCCCAGCATTTT	CASSQDTGWGNQPQHF
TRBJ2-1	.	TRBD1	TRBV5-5	TGTGCCAGCAGCTTCGGACAGGGAGGTTCCTACAATGAGCAGTTCTTC	CASSFGQGGSYNEQFF
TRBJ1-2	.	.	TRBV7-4	TGTGCCAGCAGCACCTTGAACCCGAGAAAAGCTAACTATGGCTACACCTTC	CASSTLNPRKANYGYTF
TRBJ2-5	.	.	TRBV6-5	TGTGCCAGCAGGAAAGCTGAGACCCAGTACTTC	CASRKAETQYF
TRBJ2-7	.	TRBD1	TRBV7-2	TGTGCCAGCAGCGGTCAAACAGGGGGCTACGAGCAGTACTTC	CASSGQTGGYEQYF
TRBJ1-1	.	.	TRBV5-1	TGCGCCAGCAGCTTAGGCCAGGCCCCCTCGAACACTGAAGCTTTCTTT	CASSLGQAPSNTEAFF
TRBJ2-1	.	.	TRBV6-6	TGTGCCAGCAGCCAAGGGGAGAATGAGCAGTTCTTC	CASSQGENEQFF
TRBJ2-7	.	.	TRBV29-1	TGCAGCGTTACGGGCTTGAGGGCGGAAAGCGAGCAGTACTTC	CSVTGLRAESEQYF
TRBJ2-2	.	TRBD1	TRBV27	TGTGCCAGCACCAGGGACAGAGACACCGGGGAGCTGTTTTTT	CASTRDRDTGELFF
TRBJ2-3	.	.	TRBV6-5	TGTGCCAGCAAGGAGGGAGCGGATACGCAGTATTTT	CASKEGADTQYF
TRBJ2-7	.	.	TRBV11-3	TGTGCCAGCAGCTTAGAACGGGCCAGGGCCGAGCAGTACTTC	CASSLERARAEQYF
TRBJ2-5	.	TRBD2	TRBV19	TGTGCCAGTAGTATAGTTAGCGGGGGGGCCCAAGAGACCCAGTACTTC	CASSIVSGGAQETQYF
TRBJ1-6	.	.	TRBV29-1	TGCAGCGTGACCGGGACGGATAATTCACCCCTCCACTTT	CSVTGTDNSPLHF
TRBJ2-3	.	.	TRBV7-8	TGTGCCAGCAGCTTCTCATCCAGGGTACACACAGATACGCAGTATTTT	CASSFSSRVHTDTQYF
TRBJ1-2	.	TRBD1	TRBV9	TGTGCCAGCAGCGTAGCAGGGGGCTGGGGCTACACCTTC	CASSVAGGWGYTF
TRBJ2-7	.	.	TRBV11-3	TGTGCCAGCAGCTTCACAGGGAGCTCCTACGAGCAGTACTTC	CASSFTGSSYEQYF
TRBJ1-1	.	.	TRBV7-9	TGTGCCAGCAGCTTACCAAATCACCCTGAAGCTTTCTTT	CASSLPNHPEAFF
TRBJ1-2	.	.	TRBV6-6	TGTGCCAGCAGTTATCAGGGAGGTGGCTACACCTTC	CASSYQGGGYTF
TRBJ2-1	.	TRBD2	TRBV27	TGTGCCAGCAGTTTAAGAGGGGGGACTAGAATCAATGAGCAGTTCTTC	CASSLRGGTRINEQFF
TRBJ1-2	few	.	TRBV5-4	TGTGCCAGCAGTCCGCCACAGGGAGTTTTTCATGGCTACACCTTC	CASSPPQGVFHGYTF
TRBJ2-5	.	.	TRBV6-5	TGTGCCAGCAACAGGGTCCCAAGAGAGACCCAGTACTTC	CASNRVPRETQYF
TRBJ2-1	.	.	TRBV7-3	TGTGCCAGCAGCTCCCATTACAATGAGCAGTTCTTC	CASSSHYNEQFF
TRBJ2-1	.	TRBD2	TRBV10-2	TGCGCCAGCAGGGACGGGACTAGCGGTTACAATGAGCAGTTCTTC	CASRDGTSGYNEQFF
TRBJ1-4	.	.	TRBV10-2	TGCGCCAGCAGTGAGTCATTTATCCTCAGTCCAACTAATGAAAAACTGTTTTTT	CASSESFILSPTNEKLFF
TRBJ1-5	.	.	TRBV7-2	TGTGCCAGCAGTTTCGGGAGCCGCTATAGCAATCAGCCCCAGCATTTT	CASSFGSRYSNQPQHF
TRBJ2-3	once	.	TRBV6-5	TGTGCCAGCAGTTACGTCGGGGCGGCAGATACGCAGTATTTT	CASSYVGAADTQYF
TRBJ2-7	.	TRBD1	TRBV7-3	TGTGCCAGCAGCTTATTCGACAGGGCACCGAGCGGGCAGTACTTC	CASSLFDRAPSGQYF